This entry describes one T cell receptor beta chain. Its target is unknown. Unique molecular identifiers were used to barcode this TCRbeta library. TCRdb analysed the PCR reads with MiXCR anew, one entry per CDR3 protein. The profile covers about 830,000 distinct CDR3 sequences, with around 15% appearing a single time and about 4.6% taken by the ten largest. These data come from a study of T-cell reconstitution after alpha-beta-depleted transplantation in children. Study outcomes and limitations: Some patients owed their high day-60 TCRbeta diversity to surviving recipient T cells and thymic progenitors. One year post-transplant, T-cell counts and diversity were largely derived from T cells produced anew.

Germline CDR1 MNHEY, CDR2 SVGAGI. The V gene end was trimmed by 4 bases and the J gene end by 7 bases; junction bases not matched to a gene: 12. The CDR3 has 16 residues. The TCR was taken from a male patient under 18 who had a stem cell transplant for acute lymphoblastic leukemia, so the T cells may come from the graft donor. This sequence joins TRBV6-5 and TRBJ2-7; 11 bases are a match to TRBD2. The sample was PBMCs, mostly from graft donor cells, taken 360 days after TCRalphabeta/CD19-depleted stem cell transplant. The CDR3 nucleotides are TGTGCCAGCAGTTCCCCCTTAGCGGGAGGGCCTGAAGAGCAGTACTTC. Its protein product is CASSSPLAGGPEEQYF.